This TCR beta chain comes out of a study of blood T cells in healthy people across ages. CDR1 SGHTA and CDR2 FQGTGA come from the germline V gene. J lost 5 bases, V lost 3 bases, and 9 bases had no gene match. The CDR3 spans 16 residues. This clonotype showed up many times. Antigen unknown. Overall study results and limits: Older individuals had lower TCR beta diversity per million T cells (the decline was roughly linear).

For the second PCR, which ran for 7 to 11 cycles, a sample-barcoded 5' primer and a J-beta primer mix were used. TCRdb re-derived calls from the 5' RACE reads in MiXCR, one entry per CDR3 protein. Of 790,000 or so distinct CDR3 sequences in the sample, about 42% were seen once. The source of this sequence is a man at least 80 years old in good health. The chain has TRBV7-3 and TRBJ2-2, with TRBD2 identical over 7 bases. Sequencing used blood. In DNA form, the CDR3 reads TGTGCCAGCAGCTTGGCCGGGGGACTACGTACCGGGGAGCTGTTTTTT. As protein: CASSLAGGLRTGELFF.